This T cell receptor beta chain was sequenced during a study of T-cell reconstitution after alpha-beta-depleted transplantation in children. For TCRbeta, the library was prepared with unique molecular identifiers. One entry per CDR3 protein, called by TCRdb with MiXCR from the PCR reads. This table has around 680,000 distinct CDR3 sequences, 16% appearing once. The CDR3 has 16 residues. V shed 7 bases and J shed 2 bases, with 17 bases lying between them. This clonotype was counted at least ten times. The sequence was obtained from a human donor who donated a stem cell graft to a child with acute myeloid leukemia. The sample in question was PBMCs from the stem cell graft donor, obtained from the stem cell graft. This chain uses TRBV12-3 or TRBV12-4 with TRBJ2-2; either TRBD1 or TRBD2 may fit D (5 bases each). The CDR3 DNA follows: TGTGCCAGCAAATCGTGGGGGAACGGAAACACCGGGGAGCTGTTTTTT. It specifies CASKSWGNGNTGELFF.